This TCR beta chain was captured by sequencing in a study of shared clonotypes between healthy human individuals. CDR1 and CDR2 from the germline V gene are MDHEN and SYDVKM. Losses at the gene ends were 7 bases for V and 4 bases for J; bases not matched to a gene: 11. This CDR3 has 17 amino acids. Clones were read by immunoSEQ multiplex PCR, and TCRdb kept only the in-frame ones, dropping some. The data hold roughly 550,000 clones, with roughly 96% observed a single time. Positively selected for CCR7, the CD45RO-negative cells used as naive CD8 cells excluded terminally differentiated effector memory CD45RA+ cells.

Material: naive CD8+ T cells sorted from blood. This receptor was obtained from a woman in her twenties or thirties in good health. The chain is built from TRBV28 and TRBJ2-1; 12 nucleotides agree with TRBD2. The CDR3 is CASTPPGGLAGYNEQFF. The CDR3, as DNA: TGTGCCAGCACCCCTCCGGGGGGACTAGCGGGTTACAATGAGCAGTTCTTC.